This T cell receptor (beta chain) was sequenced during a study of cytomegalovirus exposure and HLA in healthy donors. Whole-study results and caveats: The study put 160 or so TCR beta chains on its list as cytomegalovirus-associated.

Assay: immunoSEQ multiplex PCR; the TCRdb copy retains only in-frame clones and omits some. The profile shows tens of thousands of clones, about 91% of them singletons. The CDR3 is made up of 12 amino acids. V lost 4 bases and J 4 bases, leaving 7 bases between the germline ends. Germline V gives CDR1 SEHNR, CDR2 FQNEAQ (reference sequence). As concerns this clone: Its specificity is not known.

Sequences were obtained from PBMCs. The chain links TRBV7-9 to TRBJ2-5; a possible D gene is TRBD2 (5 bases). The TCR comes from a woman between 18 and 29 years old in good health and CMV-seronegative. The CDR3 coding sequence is TGTGCCAGCAGCTCGGGAACAGAGACCCAGTACTTC. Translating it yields CASSSGTETQYF.